This T cell receptor (beta chain) was identified in a study of CD8 T cells in ankylosing spondylitis. For TCR beta, libraries came from quantitative 5'-RACE with molecular barcodes. A single record per CDR3 protein comes from TCRdb applying MiXCR to the 5' RACE reads. This sample has just under 350,000 distinct CDR3 sequences; approximately 15% occur once, and the top ten carry approximately 1%. V shed 0 bases and J 2 bases; nucleotides not matched to a gene: 7. CDR1 is KGHSH and CDR2 is LQKENI in the germline V gene. The CDR3 contains 17 residues. Regarding the study as a whole: As reported, disease-linked clones showed significant enrichment in matched ankylosing spondylitis synovial fluid. Disease-associated clones were CD8+ and fairly uncommon in peripheral blood. Typical of ankylosing spondylitis blood, it appeared, was a TCR beta motif of fewer than ten highly homologous variants.

Remarks on this clonotype: Its specificity is unknown.

This clonotype was sampled from a male donor with ankylosing spondylitis or in good health (not recorded which). Sequencing was performed on blood, either unsorted or a sorted T cell fraction (not recorded which). This chain connects TRBV18 to TRBJ2-7, with 10 bases fitting TRBD1. The CDR3 sequence: CASSPPGGQGLPYEQYF. The CDR3 DNA sequence: TGTGCCAGCTCACCACCGGGGGGACAGGGGTTACCCTACGAGCAGTACTTC.